The 5 T cell receptor beta chains below were found in one sample sequenced in a study of blood T cells in healthy people across ages (dated by TCRdb to 2015 to 2017). The library came from 5' RACE. Instrument used: Illumina HiSeq 2500. A second PCR of roughly 7 to 11 cycles was performed with a sample-barcoded 5' primer and a J-beta primer mix. The raw public reads went through TCRdb reprocessing: fastp at Q25, MiXCR clone calling, in-frame beta chains kept. Each CDR3 protein appears once, grouped with its most common genes and DNA. The sample table holds 550,000 to 700,000 distinct CDR3 sequences, of which 27% were seen once. In total, the top ten clones hold less than 20% of the sample. The sequenced material came from blood. These receptors all stem from an older woman in good health.

This chain joins TRBV12-3 or TRBV12-4 and TRBJ2-4; 8 nucleotides line up with TRBD2. Trimming cost V 4 bases and J 4 bases; bases outside gene matches: 6. This CDR3 contains 15 residues. The chain's CDR3 is CASSSPSGGKNIQYF. The CDR3 coding sequence is TGTGCCAGCAGTTCCCCCAGCGGGGGTAAAAACATTCAGTACTTC.

The rearrangement links TRBV4-2 to TRBJ1-2, with D unresolved. V was cut by 0 bases and J by 7 bases, with 9 bases left in between. The CDR3 is 13 amino acids. The V gene's germline CDR1 is LGHNA and CDR2 YNFKEQ. CDR3 region: CASSQDRDGGYTF. As DNA, the CDR3 is TGTGCCAGCAGCCAAGATCGGGATGGTGGCTACACCTTC.

This clonotype was seen more than once but under ten times. J is TRBJ1-1 and V is TRBV11-2; D ambiguous. Germline V CDR1 and CDR2: SGHAT, FQNNGV. The CDR3 has 16 residues. Trimming took 3 bases from V and 5 from J, leaving 19 bases between them. The CDR3 coding sequence is TGTGCCAGCAGCTTTCCCCGGTTACAGCGGGGAACTGAAGCTTTCTTT. Its protein product is CASSFPRLQRGTEAFF. Variable domain in full (rest from reference TRBV11-2 and TRBJ1-1): EAGVAQSPRYKIIEKRQSVAFWCNPISGHATLYWYQQILGQGPKLLIQFQNNGVVDDSQLPKDRFSAERLKGVDSTLKIQPAKLEDSAVYLCASSFPRLQRGTEAFFGQGTRLTVV.

The J gene is TRBJ2-3, the V gene TRBV7-9, with 7 bases lining up with TRBD2. J gave up 4 bases and V 5 bases, and 6 bases lay outside the gene matches. CDR3 length: 14 residues. Germline lookup yields CDR1 SEHNR and CDR2 FQNEAQ (reference sequence). CDR3 DNA: TGTGCCAGCAGCCCAGGCGCGGGGGCAGATACGCAGTATTTT. The encoded protein is CASSPGAGADTQYF.

This clonotype was counted a few times. The chain combines TRBV6-2 or TRBV6-3 with TRBJ2-1, with a weak D call TRBD1 (6 bases). The CDR3 is 20 residues long. The germline CDR1 and CDR2 sequences are MNHEY and SVGEGT. Trimming removed 4 bases from V and 0 bases from J, with 25 bases in between. The CDR3 sequence: CASSWDLVGAERSSYNEQFF. The DNA of the CDR3 is TGTGCCAGCAGTTGGGATCTAGTGGGGGCCGAAAGGAGCTCCTACAATGAGCAGTTCTTC.